This T cell receptor beta chain was sequenced in a study of monozygotic twins with inflammatory bowel disease. Findings of the study overall: Treatment differences in immunosuppression may have added variability to the repertoires of patients.

TCRdb re-called the 5' RACE reads, yielding one record per CDR3 amino acid sequence without DNA. This table lists some 150,000 distinct CDR3 sequences. Skipping T cell sorting, the study isolated total RNA directly from whole blood. In the case of this clonotype: The target antigen is unknown.

Germline assignment: CDR1 SEHNR and CDR2 FQNEAQ (reference sequence). There are 16 residues in the CDR3. Sample: blood. The clonotype comes from a human donor with ulcerative colitis or Crohn's disease, or a healthy co-twin of an affected twin (not recorded which). This chain joins TRBV7-9 and TRBJ2-3; TCRdb outputs TRBD2, but without DNA this stays unchecked. The CDR3 loop is CASSLELAEITDTQYF.